These 9 T cell receptor beta chains share one sample of origin, sequenced in a study of spatial heterogeneity in lung cancer. Findings and limits, study-wide: How many expanded intratumoral alpha and beta TCRs were present tracked the tumor mutation count, which was a count of nonsynonymous mutations.

Time point defined: sample taken at primary tumor resection. MiXCR, applied by TCRdb to the 5' RACE reads, yields one record per CDR3 protein. This sample has about 14,000 distinct CDR3 sequences; approximately 4.8% occur once, and the top ten carry about 16%. The antigens for these receptors are not known. The sequences come from lung tumor tissue, collected at surgery. Receptors were obtained from a female donor with early-stage non-small cell lung cancer.

This clonotype was detected many times. The library was prepared for alpha chains; this beta chain is a stray read, so its frequency means little. The gene calls are TRBV30 and TRBJ2-7, with TRBD1 as a possible D gene (5 bases). The CDR3 loop spans 16 amino acids. The germline gives CDR1 GTSNPN, CDR2 SVGIG (reference sequence). The V gene lost 4 bases and the J gene lost 3 bases, with 22 bases spanning the gap. The CDR3 coding sequence is TGTGCCTGGACGGTTTACCTACAGGTTACTCGCTACGAGCAGTACTTC. Its protein product is CAWTVYLQVTRYEQYF.

This clonotype was recorded at least ten times. The library was prepared for alpha chains; this beta chain is a stray read, so its frequency means little. V and J are TRBV6-1 and TRBJ2-7; D gene unclear. Trimming took off 5 bases at V and 1 base at J, with 6 bases between the two ends. Germline CDR1 MNHNS, CDR2 SASEGT. The CDR3 length is 12 residues. The CDR3 DNA is TGTGCCAGCAGTCCCCGTTCCTACGAGCAGTACTTC. Protein: CASSPRSYEQYF.

This clonotype was recorded many times. The library was prepared for alpha chains; this beta chain is a stray read, so its frequency means little. V gene TRBV12-3 or TRBV12-4 combines with J gene TRBJ1-2, with a possible D match to TRBD1 (5 bases). The CDR3 is 11 residues long. The V and J ends lost 3 bases and 8 bases respectively, with 7 bases between them. CDR3 DNA: TGTGCCAGCAGTTTTAGGGGAGGCTACACCTTC. This sequence encodes CASSFRGGYTF.

This clonotype was seen repeatedly, ten times or more. Since the library was made to target alpha chains, this beta chain is a stray read and its abundance is not meaningful. For the CDR3, the DNA is TGTGCCAGCAGTTTTACAGGGGTCACTGAAGCTTTCTTT. This gives the protein CASSFTGVTEAFF. The genes are TRBV27 and TRBJ1-1; 7 nucleotides align to TRBD1. CDR1 is MNHEY, CDR2 SMNVEV, per germline (reference sequence). The V and J ends lost 3 bases and 4 bases, in that order; junction bases with no gene match: 2. The CDR3 runs 13 residues.

Only a few counts were recorded for this clonotype. This beta chain lies outside the target of a library built for alpha chains; its clone size means little. The CDR3 sequence is CASSLWAVSTGELFF. CDR3 in DNA: TGTGCCAGCAGCTTATGGGCCGTCTCCACCGGGGAGCTGTTTTTT. The chain links TRBV7-9 to TRBJ2-2; D call uncertain. Germline lookup yields CDR1 SEHNR and CDR2 FQNEAQ (reference sequence). The ends were cut back, 2 bases at V and 4 bases at J, with 11 bases in the middle. The length of the CDR3 is 15 residues.

Notes on this clonotype: One base away lies a much larger clone, so this may be a sequencing read error. Within a library made for alpha chains, this beta chain is off target, and its count is uninformative. The CDR3 protein is CASSFQLGTDTRYF. Written as DNA, the CDR3 is TGTGCCAGCAGCTTTCAACTGGGGACAGATACGCGGTATTTT. The rearrangement uses TRBV7-9 and TRBJ2-3; TRBD1 matches 7 bases. From germline, CDR1 is SEHNR and CDR2 FQNEAQ (reference sequence). This CDR3 spans 14 amino acids.

This clonotype was detected many times. This beta chain lies outside the target of a library built for alpha chains; its clone size means little. V is TRBV11-2 and J is TRBJ2-3, with D possibly matching TRBD1 (5 bases). The CDR3 is 13 amino acids. The germline CDR1 and CDR2 sequences are SGHAT and FQNNGV. V lost 5 bases and J lost 7, with 13 bases in between. The CDR3 loop reads CASSHLRGYTQYF. The CDR3 DNA sequence: TGTGCCAGCAGCCACCTTAGGGGCTATACGCAGTATTTT.

This clonotype was detected ten times or more. The size of this beta chain means little, since it is a stray read in a library made for alpha chains. The chain carries TRBV5-1 and TRBJ2-7; D might be TRBD2 (6 bases). The germline V gene has CDR1 SGHRS and CDR2 YFSETQ. The CDR3 is 16 residues long. V lost 0 bases and J 0 bases, leaving 13 bases between the germline ends. CDR3 amino acids: CASSLGGTASSYEQYF. CDR3 bases: TGCGCCAGCAGCTTGGGGGGGACTGCCTCCTCCTACGAGCAGTACTTC.

This clonotype has a count of ten or more. This beta chain turned up in a library designed for alpha chains; as an off-target read, its abundance says little. The rearrangement joins TRBV12-3 or TRBV12-4 to TRBJ1-6; the D is unclear. The V and J ends lost 3 bases and 1 base respectively, with 13 bases between them. The CDR3 sequence is 17 residues long. The DNA for the CDR3 is TGTGCCAGCAGTTTCCGGCGAGATCGGTCCTATAATTCACCCCTCCACTTT. This sequence encodes CASSFRRDRSYNSPLHF.